Below, 24 T cell receptor beta chains from the same sample are listed, as sequenced in a study of T cell clones after liver transplantation. The method was immunoSEQ multiplex PCR; TCRdb's version includes in-frame clones alone and lacks a portion of them. The data hold some 120,000 clones, with just over 90% observed a single time. The source was CD4+ T cells from blood, collected 12 months after liver transplant. These receptor sequences come from a human patient who received a liver transplant. Part of the T cells may come from the graft donor.

The chain couples TRBV2 to TRBJ2-1; D is unclear. V lost 3 bases and J 5 bases, leaving 8 bases between the germline ends. This CDR3 is built from 13 residues. CDR1 SNHLY and CDR2 FYNNEI come from the germline V gene. The CDR3 DNA follows: TGTGCCAGCAGTGATGTTGTGAACAATGAGCAGTTCTTC. Its translation is CASSDVVNNEQFF.

The rearrangement uses TRBV28 and TRBJ2-7; D is ambiguous. Germline assignment: CDR1 MDHEN and CDR2 SYDVKM. Trimming removed 5 bases at V and 4 bases at J, with 15 bases between. The CDR3 has 14 residues. The CDR3 reads CASSLIRPPYEQYF. The CDR3 DNA is TGTGCCAGCAGTCTCATCCGACCCCCTTACGAGCAGTACTTC.

The chain combines TRBV6-6 with TRBJ1-1; D is unresolved. The CDR3 consists of 14 residues. Trimming took 5 bases from V and 3 from J, leaving 13 bases between them. Germline lookup yields CDR1 MNHNY and CDR2 SVGAGI (reference sequence). The CDR3: CASSTVGRDTEAFF. CDR3 DNA: TGTGCCAGCAGTACGGTCGGGAGGGACACTGAAGCTTTCTTT.

This chain links TRBV19 with TRBJ1-5; tentatively, D is TRBD1 (5 bases). V was trimmed by 7 bases and J by 6 bases, leaving 19 bases between them. CDR1 is LNHDA and CDR2 is SQIVND in the germline V gene (reference sequence). The CDR3 loop spans 15 amino acids. In DNA form, the CDR3 reads TGTGCCAGTATGGGCGGGCAGGGTGGCAGTCAGCCCCAGCATTTT. It codes for CASMGGQGGSQPQHF.

J is TRBJ2-7 and V is TRBV7-2, with 11 bases that match TRBD2. Germline-derived CDR1 and CDR2 are SGHTA and FQGNSA. The junction had 2 bases not matched to a gene; V was cut back by 4 bases and J by 0 bases. The CDR3 extends over 15 amino acids. The DNA of the CDR3 is TGTGCCAGCAGCTCGACTAGCGGGGTCTCCTACGAGCAGTACTTC. It is translated as CASSSTSGVSYEQYF.

The V call is TRBV6-6, the J call TRBJ2-3; 10 nucleotides match TRBD2. Germline-derived CDR1 and CDR2 are MNHNY and SVGAGI (reference sequence). The V segment lost 6 bases and the J segment 5 bases; nucleotides outside the gene matches: 5. The CDR3 has 14 amino acids. CDR3 loop: CASRPRLAGDTQYF. CDR3 bases: TGTGCCAGCAGACCTCGACTAGCGGGAGATACGCAGTATTTT.

This chain uses TRBV7-9 with TRBJ2-5, with 10 bases identical to TRBD2. From germline, CDR1 is SEHNR and CDR2 FQNEAQ (reference sequence). V was clipped by 2 bases and J by 5 bases; unmatched bases: 14. CDR3 size: 18 residues. CDR3 nucleotides: TGTGCCAGCAGCTTATTGCGGCTAGCGGGAGATATTCGGGAGACCCAGTACTTC. Its protein is CASSLLRLAGDIRETQYF.

J is TRBJ1-1 and V is TRBV5-1; no firm D call. The V gene lost 0 bases and the J gene lost 0 bases, with 12 bases spanning the gap. The germline V gene encodes CDR1 SGHRS and CDR2 YFSETQ. This CDR3 region has 16 residues. The CDR3 DNA sequence: TGCGCCAGCAGCTTGGCCGGCGGGGTGATGAACACTGAAGCTTTCTTT. Translating gives CASSLAGGVMNTEAFF.

This clone was seen a single time. The chain has TRBV11-3 and TRBJ1-3; possibly TRBD1 for D (6 bases). Germline V gives CDR1 SGHNT, CDR2 YENEEA. The CDR3 length is 16 residues. V was trimmed by 4 bases and J by 0 bases, leaving 13 bases between them. CDR3 loop: CASSSPWGPSGNTIYF. The CDR3, as DNA: TGTGCCAGCAGCTCCCCATGGGGGCCCTCTGGAAACACCATATATTTT.

This clone was seen more than once but under ten times. The chain links TRBV27 to TRBJ1-2, with 8 nucleotides matching TRBD1. Germline CDR1 and CDR2: MNHEY and SMNVEV (reference sequence). Trimming cost V 4 bases and J 8 bases; bases outside gene matches: 6. CDR3 size: 13 residues. The CDR3 reads CASSSQGARGYTF. CDR3 DNA sequence: TGTGCCAGCAGTTCCCAGGGGGCGCGGGGCTACACCTTC.

The rearrangement uses TRBV5-1 and TRBJ2-7; TRBD1 might be the D (6 bases). The germline V and J ends were trimmed by 0 bases and 4 bases, with 14 bases remaining between them. The germline gives CDR1 SGHRS, CDR2 YFSETQ. CDR3 length: 15 amino acids. The CDR3 bases are TGCGCCAGCAGCTTGGCCTTGGGACAAAAGTACGAGCAGTACTTC. Its translation: CASSLALGQKYEQYF.

Only one count was recorded for this clone. Written as DNA, the CDR3 is TGTGCCAGCAGTGTCGACGGAGGCTCTGGAAACACCATATATTTT. Amino acid sequence: CASSVDGGSGNTIYF. The chain couples TRBV2 to TRBJ1-3; D is unresolved. The CDR3 contains 15 residues. Germline V gene sequence: CDR1 SNHLY, CDR2 FYNNEI. V was clipped by 4 bases and J by 0 bases, with 10 bases between them.

This rearrangement joins TRBV5-1 to TRBJ2-5; 7 bases map to TRBD1. Germline V gene sequence: CDR1 SGHRS, CDR2 YFSETQ. The trim removed 2 bases at V and 4 bases at J, leaving 8 bases unmatched. The CDR3 covers 15 residues. The CDR3 coding sequence is TGCGCCAGCAGCTTACAGGGGCGCGGAGTAGAGACCCAGTACTTC. It encodes CASSLQGRGVETQYF.

This chain joins TRBV5-4 and TRBJ1-2, with D maybe TRBD1 (5 bases). Germline lookup yields CDR1 SGHNT and CDR2 YYREEE (reference sequence). V lost 4 bases, J lost 7 bases, and 23 bases lay in between. This CDR3 is 16 amino acids long. For the CDR3, the DNA is TGTGCCAGCAGCATTAAGACCGGACAACCCTCCACTGGCTACACCTTC. Translated: CASSIKTGQPSTGYTF.

This chain links TRBV5-1 with TRBJ2-5; possibly TRBD1 or TRBD2 for D (5 bases each). CDR1 SGHRS and CDR2 YFSETQ come from the germline V gene. Trimming cost V 5 bases and J 4 bases, with 15 bases left between them. The CDR3 has 14 residues. CDR3 in amino acids: CASRSGAQGETQYF. In DNA, the CDR3 is TGCGCCAGCAGGTCCGGGGCCCAGGGAGAGACCCAGTACTTC.

The chain is built from TRBV15 and TRBJ2-3; D ambiguous. The V and J ends lost 2 bases and 6 bases respectively, with 6 bases between them. CDR3 length: 12 residues. The germline gives CDR1 LNHNV, CDR2 YYDKDF (reference sequence). The CDR3 bases are TGTGCCACCAGCAGACCGAGGGATACGCAGTATTTT. Amino acid sequence: CATSRPRDTQYF. Full variable domain (rest looked up from reference TRBV15 and TRBJ2-3): DAMVIQNPRYQVTQFGKPVTLSCSQTLNHNVMYWYQQKSSQAPKLLFHYYDKDFNNEADTPDNFQSRRPNTSFCFLDIRSPGLGDTAMYLCATSRPRDTQYFGPGTRLTVL.

This clone was recorded once. The chain joins TRBV27 to TRBJ2-3, with TRBD2 matching 7 bases. Per germline, CDR1 MNHEY and CDR2 SMNVEV (reference sequence). This CDR3 is 14 amino acids long. Trimming at V came to 4 bases and at J to 3 bases, leaving 4 bases not matched to a gene. The CDR3 loop reads CASSWGRDTDTQYF. In DNA, the CDR3 is TGTGCCAGCAGTTGGGGGAGGGATACAGATACGCAGTATTTT.

The rearrangement uses TRBV11-2 and TRBJ2-7; D might be TRBD1 (6 bases). The CDR3 sequence is 15 residues long. The ends were cut back, 1 base at V and 2 bases at J, with 12 bases in the middle. Per germline, CDR1 SGHAT and CDR2 FQNNGV. CDR3 protein: CASSLVGPGAYEQYF. The CDR3 DNA follows: TGTGCCAGCAGCTTAGTGGGCCCAGGGGCCTACGAGCAGTACTTC.

V is TRBV2 and J is TRBJ2-1; TRBD2 aligns across 7 bases. The CDR3 extends over 14 amino acids. The germline V gene has CDR1 SNHLY and CDR2 FYNNEI. V trimming: 6 bases; J trimming: 0 bases; junction bases outside the gene matches: 2. CDR3 nucleotide sequence: TGTGCCAGCAGCCCTAGCGGCTCCTACAATGAGCAGTTCTTC. Translated: CASSPSGSYNEQFF.

This rearrangement joins TRBV11-2 to TRBJ2-2; no clear D. V was shortened by 5 bases and J by 0 bases, with 22 bases between the two germline ends. This CDR3 comprises 19 residues. Germline V gene lookup returns CDR1 SGHAT and CDR2 FQNNGV. The CDR3 coding sequence is TGTGCCAGCAGCCTCAGGTCGCCCATGTCGCACGCGAACACCGGGGAGCTGTTTTTT. It specifies CASSLRSPMSHANTGELFF.

This clone was counted a single time. The rearrangement joins TRBV28 to TRBJ2-7; D not certain. CDR1 and CDR2 (germline): MDHEN, SYDVKM. V lost 2 bases to trimming and J lost 6 bases, with 14 bases between them. This CDR3 spans 14 amino acids. CDR3 coding DNA: TGTGCCAGCAGTTTAGCCCCTCGGAAGGGCGAGCAGTACTTC. Translating it yields CASSLAPRKGEQYF.

The V gene is TRBV7-9, the J gene TRBJ2-1; D is possibly TRBD2 (7 bases). The CDR3 runs 16 residues. Germline values: CDR1 SEHNR, CDR2 FQNEAQ (reference sequence). Trimming removed 2 bases at V and 4 bases at J, with 15 bases between. CDR3 amino acids: CASSLLGGGSYNEQFF. CDR3 in DNA: TGTGCCAGCAGCTTACTTGGGGGCGGGAGTTACAATGAGCAGTTCTTC.

This clone was detected only once. The chain is built from TRBV9 and TRBJ2-2, with 11 positions matching TRBD2. The CDR3 is 17 residues long. V shed 0 bases and J 5 bases; nucleotides not matched to a gene: 6. Germline-derived CDR1 and CDR2 are SGDLS and YYNGEE. This chain's CDR3 is CASSVGLAGGPTGELFF. CDR3 sequence (DNA): TGTGCCAGCAGCGTAGGGCTAGCGGGAGGACCAACCGGGGAGCTGTTTTTT.

This rearrangement joins TRBV7-2 to TRBJ2-3; D is undetermined. CDR3 length: 12 amino acids. The germline V gene has CDR1 SGHTA and CDR2 FQGNSA. V lost 5 bases and J 6 bases, leaving 9 bases between the germline ends. The CDR3 protein is CASSARGDTQYF. CDR3 DNA: TGTGCCAGCAGCGCGAGAGGCGATACGCAGTATTTT.